A selection of T cell receptor beta chains follows, all from one sample in a study of monozygotic twins with inflammatory bowel disease. No DNA is given; TCRdb re-called the 5' RACE reads and lists each CDR3 protein once. The table gives 400,000 to 500,000 distinct CDR3 sequences; the top ten clones make up approximately 2.3% of it. Sample: blood. The source of these receptors is a human donor with ulcerative colitis or Crohn's disease, or a healthy co-twin of an affected twin (not recorded which). The CDR3 runs from the conserved cysteine through the conserved F or W.

j_gene	v_gene	CDR3aa
TRBJ1-5	TRBV6-5	CASSYRTGSQPQHF
TRBJ1-2	TRBV18	CASSTSREESYGYTF
TRBJ2-3	TRBV7-9	CASSQYEGLSTDTQYF
TRBJ2-1	TRBV20-1	CSAPPSTRSFYNEQFF
TRBJ2-4	TRBV28	CASSLLTSGENIQYF
TRBJ1-2	TRBV3-1	CASSHDGLMPTIGYTF
TRBJ2-1	TRBV3-1	CASSRGLAGRYNEQFF
TRBJ1-2	TRBV18	CASSPPDRGYGYTF
TRBJ2-3	TRBV28	CASSQRETNTDTQYF
TRBJ2-3	TRBV20-1	CSAPPGRGGTDTQYF
TRBJ2-1	TRBV9	CASSLWTSGRENEQFF
TRBJ2-7	TRBV2	CASSLRGTETYEQYF
TRBJ2-7	TRBV3-1	CASSQDLLAGVYEQYF
TRBJ2-7	TRBV2	CASRPRTASYEQYF
TRBJ2-2	TRBV9	CASSAKTSGPTNTGELFF
TRBJ1-2	TRBV27	CASSPQGPVYGYTF
TRBJ1-1	TRBV19	CASGLEGNTEAFF
TRBJ2-3	TRBV5-4	CASSFGLAGTGTDTQYF
TRBJ2-2	TRBV7-3	CASSRGTSGRRLGGKLFF
TRBJ2-5	TRBV18	CASSPQLLAGRETQYF
TRBJ2-1	TRBV20-1	CSARRRTAPYNEQFF
TRBJ2-7	TRBV7-9	CASSPQGSGPYEQYF
TRBJ2-7	TRBV5-1	CASSLYGAGEYEQYF
TRBJ2-5	TRBV7-3	CASSPGGGGQTQYF
TRBJ2-7	TRBV5-4	CASSFGTEDSYEQYF
TRBJ1-3	TRBV6-1	CASTRDRSSGNTIYF
TRBJ2-1	TRBV5-1	CASSLGSERYNEQFF
TRBJ2-2	TRBV3-1	CASSQDPSGGAGNTGELFF
TRBJ2-1	TRBV7-2	CASSLEMNEQFF
TRBJ2-1	TRBV11-2	CASSRGLDNEQFF
TRBJ1-5	TRBV10-2	CASRSGGARNQPQHF